In its sample, the clone carrying this T cell receptor beta chain was seen a few times. Its antigen is still unknown. This specimen belongs to a study of T cell repertoires in cytomegalovirus infection. Study as a whole: Used in the study were CMV epitopes, some recently identified and HLA-C-restricted, others well-studied and HLA-B-restricted. Evidence of both CMV infection and a matching HLA type came from public TCR beta signatures. Findings of the study overall: Public TCR beta family frequency separated CMV-and-HLA carriers, including in an independent cohort. What dominated the ex vivo response were HLA-C-restricted CMV-specific TCR beta clonotypes.

The V gene lost 2 bases and the J gene lost 2 bases, with 9 bases spanning the gap. Germline V gene sequence: CDR1 MNHEY, CDR2 SMNVEV (reference sequence). The CDR3 sequence is 14 residues long. TCRdb independently ran MiXCR on the reads; one entry per CDR3 protein. The sample lists around 800,000 distinct CDR3 sequences; 32% were seen once. The receptor comes from a human donor in good health (CMV status not recorded). Some clones in this sample may be carry-over from other donors' samples. The sample in question was cultured CD8+ T cells from PBMCs, obtained from culture after CMV antigen stimulation. The chain has TRBV27 and TRBJ2-5; D is unclear. DNA for the CDR3: TGTGCCAGCAGTTTAATGGACGGACAAGAGACCCAGTACTTC. Protein product: CASSLMDGQETQYF.